These T cell receptor beta chains were read from a single sample in a study of CD8+CD57+ T cells in acquired aplastic anemia. TCRdb used MiXCR to reprocess the reads, holding one entry per CDR3 protein. There are approximately 200,000 distinct CDR3 sequences in the sample; around 63% occur only once, and less than 30% lies in the top ten. Sequenced material: sorted CD4+, CD8+, or CD8+CD57+ T cells (not recorded which) from PBMCs. These TCRs come from a human donor in good health. Each CDR3 is given with its conserved first and last residue. D genes are given only for firm matches. The listing skips clone size in some rows; elsewhere it reads once, few, many or a size class.

DNA	CDR3	V	J	D	size
TGTGCCAGCAGCCATGGTACCGGAGCTTTCTTT	CASSHGTGAFF	TRBV12-1	TRBJ1-1	.	.
TGTGCCATCAGTGAGGGTGTTGGTGAAGCTTTCTTT	CAISEGVGEAFF	TRBV10-3	TRBJ1-1	.	.
TGTGCCAGCAGTCCCCCACCTTTCTTT	CASSPPPFF	TRBV28	TRBJ1-1	.	many
TGTGCCACCAGTGACCTCAGGACTAGCGGGAGAAGCACAGATACGCAGTATTTT	CATSDLRTSGRSTDTQYF	TRBV24-1	TRBJ2-3	TRBD2	.
TGTGCCAGTAGTATTTATGGAAGTTTTGTGAACTATGGCTACACCTTC	CASSIYGSFVNYGYTF	TRBV19	TRBJ1-2	.	once
TGTGCCAGCAGCCCGGTGACTAGCGGGGGTCGAACAGATACGCAGTATTTT	CASSPVTSGGRTDTQYF	TRBV5-6	TRBJ2-3	TRBD2	many
TGCAGTGCTAGAGGGGTTTCAGATACGCAGTATTTT	CSARGVSDTQYF	TRBV20-1	TRBJ2-3	.	.
TGTGCCAGCAGCTCCACTGGGGCGGACAATCAGCCCCAGCATTTT	CASSSTGADNQPQHF	TRBV7-9	TRBJ1-5	.	.
TGTGCCACCAGTGACCCCCGGACTAGCGGGGCCACAGATACGCAGTATTTT	CATSDPRTSGATDTQYF	TRBV24-1	TRBJ2-3	TRBD2	.
TGTGCCAGCAGCTGGGACAGGGGGAACACTGAAGCTTTCTTT	CASSWDRGNTEAFF	TRBV7-9	TRBJ1-1	TRBD1	.
TGTGCCAGCAGCCGGGTGGGGGGGCCCCACGAGCAGTACTTC	CASSRVGGPHEQYF	TRBV5-8	TRBJ2-7	.	many
TGCGCCAGCAGCCGAGTGGGATACGAGCAGTACTTC	CASSRVGYEQYF	TRBV4-1	TRBJ2-7	.	medium-sized
TGTGCCACCTTATCCGTAGCTAATGAAAAACTGTTTTTT	CATLSVANEKLFF	TRBV28	TRBJ1-4	.	.
TGTGCCAGCAGCATGGGACTAGAGAGGGAGACCCAGTACTTC	CASSMGLERETQYF	TRBV6-5	TRBJ2-5	TRBD2	.
TGTGCCAGCAGCGGACTAGCCCAGATCTCCTACAATGAGCAGTTCTTC	CASSGLAQISYNEQFF	TRBV2	TRBJ2-1	TRBD2	many
TGTGCCAGCATGGGGAACACTGAAGCTTTCTTT	CASMGNTEAFF	TRBV12-3/TRBV12-4	TRBJ1-1	.	many
TGTGCCATCAGTGACGGCCCAGCGGGAGGTGAGACCCAGTACTTC	CAISDGPAGGETQYF	TRBV10-3	TRBJ2-5	TRBD2	.
TGTACCAGCAGCCTGTGGGACGGCTCCTACGAGCAGTACTTC	CTSSLWDGSYEQYF	TRBV5-4	TRBJ2-7	.	.
TGCAGTGCTGCGGACAGGGGCCTCTCCGAGCAGTACTTC	CSAADRGLSEQYF	TRBV20-1	TRBJ2-7	TRBD1	.
TGTGCCAGCAGCTTAGAGTACAGGACAGTGAAAGAGACCCAGTACTTC	CASSLEYRTVKETQYF	TRBV7-7	TRBJ2-5	.	.
TGCAGTGCTAGGGGGACAATTGAAGCTTTCTTT	CSARGTIEAFF	TRBV20-1	TRBJ1-1	.	.
TGTGCCAGCAGCAAGACTAGCGGGAGGGGCACAGATACGCAGTATTTT	CASSKTSGRGTDTQYF	TRBV7-2	TRBJ2-3	TRBD2	.
TGTGCCAGCAGTCTACAGGGTAGAAGCTATGGCTACACCTTC	CASSLQGRSYGYTF	TRBV2	TRBJ1-2	.	.
TGTGCCAGCAGCCCGGGTGTAGCGGGGGGGTACGAGCAGTACTTC	CASSPGVAGGYEQYF	TRBV11-2	TRBJ2-7	TRBD2	.
TGTGCCAGCAGCTATAATCAAGGGCCGACTTACGAGCAGTACTTC	CASSYNQGPTYEQYF	TRBV7-8	TRBJ2-7	.	many
TGTGCCACCAGCAGCCCACGGGACAGCCTACCCTACGAGCAGTACTTC	CATSSPRDSLPYEQYF	TRBV15	TRBJ2-7	TRBD1	once
TGCAGTGCCACCAGCGGGGCCGCTCCTACCCTCCACTTT	CSATSGAAPTLHF	TRBV20-1	TRBJ1-6	.	.
TGTGCCGGGGCCTCCTGGCACTACGAGCAGTACTTC	CAGASWHYEQYF	TRBV24-1	TRBJ2-7	.	.
TGCAGCGTTGAACAGACACAAAGGATGAACACTGAAGCTTTCTTT	CSVEQTQRMNTEAFF	TRBV29-1	TRBJ1-1	.	many
TGCAGCGTTGCGGCAGGGGGAGGCTACACCTTC	CSVAAGGGYTF	TRBV29-1	TRBJ1-2	TRBD1	once
TGTGCCAGCAGCTTTGGACTAGCGGGAGGGAGCTCCTACGAGCAGTACTTC	CASSFGLAGGSSYEQYF	TRBV7-9	TRBJ2-7	TRBD2	.
TGTGCCAGCAGTTTGTCCGAACGTCCCTATGGCTACACCTTC	CASSLSERPYGYTF	TRBV28	TRBJ1-2	.	.
TGTGCCAGCAGTTCTAGGCGGCTAGCGGGAGATACGCAGTATTTT	CASSSRRLAGDTQYF	TRBV12-3/TRBV12-4	TRBJ2-3	TRBD2	.
TGTGCCACCAGTGATGACAGGCGTAATGAGCAGTTCTTC	CATSDDRRNEQFF	TRBV24-1	TRBJ2-1	.	.